This TCR beta chain was documented in a study of regulatory T cells in long-lasting Graves disease (dated by TCRdb to the early 2020s). For context, the study as a whole: Newly diagnosed Graves' disease patients had taken antithyroid drugs for less than 3 months. Persistent Graves' disease patients were compared with newly diagnosed Graves' disease patients by peripheral blood TCR sequencing and RNA sequencing. The study took place in China and was registered as a clinical trial. A total of 33 samples were covered by TCR sequencing, comprising approximately 13 persistent and roughly 20 newly diagnosed Graves' disease patients. Points the paper makes about the study in general: The small sample size was acknowledged by the authors as a limitation that may reduce accuracy. Patients with persistent disease shared more public clonotypes (over 2,500) than newly diagnosed patients did (nearly 1,000). Preferential use of TRBV28, TRBJ1-2 and TRBJ2-5 was observed in persistent disease, whereas TRBV20-1 and TRBJ2-1 were favored in newly diagnosed disease. Lower TCR Shannon entropy and fewer highly expanded clones were observed in persistent Graves' disease patients than in newly diagnosed patients, which suggested clonal expansion. Sequencing and analysis were limited to the TCR beta chain. Only peripheral blood was studied, because thyroid tissue, the primary lesion, was inaccessible.

From the germline V gene (reference sequence), CDR1 is SGHAT and CDR2 is FQDESV. The CDR3 starts with the cysteine, ends with the phenylalanine, and has 17 residues. The CDR3 DNA has 51 bases and is translated from base 1. V is trimmed back by 1 base and J by 0 bases, and the junction contains 6 bases that no gene match accounts for. This sample's time point label indicates: newly diagnosed GD, antithyroid drugs for less than 3 months. For both TCR sequencing and RNA sequencing, RNA was extracted from PBMCs using TRIzol. The diagnosis of Graves' disease was made according to American Thyroid Association guidelines. The patients came from an endocrinology department in Xi'an, China. Each patient gave around 9 milliliters of peripheral blood, collected in an EDTA anticoagulant tube. Ficoll Paque Plus density gradient separation was used to isolate PBMCs, and no further T cell sorting was done. RNA quality was checked with an Agilent 2100 Bioanalyzer and agarose gel, and concentration with a NanoDrop 2000.

The library was built by means of multiplex PCR. Instrument on record: Illumina HiSeq 4000. TCR beta libraries were built with iRepertoire HTBI primers and Arm-PCR amplification of CDR3 regions. Gel purification was performed on PCR products prior to sequencing. The paper's data handling went like this. Gene usage analysis of CDR3 amino acid clonotypes used the approximately 56 TRBV and more than 13 TRBJ segments found across samples. COPE and FqMerger were used to merge the filtered high-quality paired reads into contigs. BLAST was used to align contigs to IMGT TRBV, TRBD and TRBJ reference genes, with CDR3 defined following IMGT. Clonotypes above 0.1% frequency were classified as highly expanded clones. Shannon entropy served as the measure of repertoire diversity, while the Gini coefficient captured V-J evenness. A clonotype was considered public if more than one individual shared it. Starting from the raw public reads, TCRdb applied fastp trimming at Q25, assembled clones with MiXCR and retained in-frame beta chains. Rows merge per CDR3 protein into single entries with the most common DNA and genes. TCRdb, not the original authors, processed these V and J calls. Across this sample there are about 430,000 distinct CDR3 sequences, with over 12% seen only once. The biggest ten clones account for about 8.3% of the sample.

This clonotype was counted at least ten times. Its antigen is not yet known. Base quality data are lacking; no much larger clone is found one base away. The sample was also reused in another study, on T cells in Graves' hyperthyroidism and ophthalmopathy. The second investigation adds: Stable Graves' hyperthyroidism was defined as the absence of progression to ophthalmopathy over 18 months of follow-up. The hyperthyroidism patients were between 18 and 65 years old and newly diagnosed, with a disease duration of less than 2 months. The study excluded patients with uncontrolled infections, other autoimmune diseases, pregnancy or lactation. Clinical symptoms, serum thyroxine and TRAb, thyroid ultrasound, and orbital computed tomography formed the basis for the diagnoses. The first round of RT-PCR for the TCR CDR3 was performed with the HTBI primer set and the Qiagen OneStep RT-PCR kit. Most expanded thyroid clonotypes (frequency above 0.001) were also detected in blood, suggesting blood repertoires may reflect thyroid immune responses. A 13 V-J signature model separated ophthalmopathy from stable hyperthyroidism, with around 90% sensitivity and 81.08% specificity in cross-validation and 80%/75% in testing. During validation, the model predicted progression to ophthalmopathy a median of roughly six months ahead of onset, with approximately 70% sensitivity and 72.22% specificity. A discovery cohort of 95 to 100 patients, 43 with Graves' ophthalmopathy and roughly 59 with stable Graves' hyperthyroidism, was used to find distinguishing TCR V-J signatures. Prospective prediction of ophthalmopathy was tested in an independent validation cohort consisting of 18 hyperthyroidism patients and 17 patients who later progressed to ophthalmopathy. The roughly 91 discovery patients were randomly divided into training and test sets at a 7:3 ratio. Thyroid tissue and blood T-cell repertoires from about six Graves' hyperthyroidism patients were also compared in the study. After sampling, hyperthyroidism patients received methimazole starting at 30 mg daily, and ophthalmopathy patients received high-dose intravenous methylprednisolone. A second multiplex PCR round built the libraries, followed by size selection and purification. Sequencing of the libraries was done on an Illumina HiSeq2000 using paired-end 100 bp reads. Raw data were processed with SOAPnuke, discarding reads with adapters, uncalled bases, mean Phred below 15, or no exact constant-primer or identifier match. COPE v1.2.5 was used to merge high-quality paired reads, and clonotypes were defined as unique nucleotide sequences. MiTCR v1.1 was used to align the clonotypes against IMGT TRBV, TRBD and TRBJ reference segments. The analysis was restricted to V-J combinations with a frequency above 0.0001, which together covered about 99% of the repertoires. The TCS score was defined as F50 (clonal expansion) divided by E x V (chaos), with BLOSUM62-based TCRdist calculated between CDR3 peptides within each V-J. Welch's t-statistics and random forest reduced fewer than 600 V-J features to fewer than 15, which were used in a naive Bayes classifier (R e1071). No statistical method was used to fix the sample size in advance, and group allocation was not hidden from the investigators. The paper reports TCR Vbeta CDR3 sequencing of about 140 peripheral blood samples: approximately 41 ophthalmopathy, under 80 hyperthyroidism and approximately 17 progressor patients.

The sequence joins TRBV11-1 to TRBJ2-1, and TRBD2 matches 7 of the central bases. Sequenced here: peripheral blood mononuclear cells (PBMCs), sampled at new diagnosis, from a patient treated with antithyroid drugs. This receptor was identified in a woman in her forties with Graves disease. Donor details come from another sample of the same person, matched by shared clones. The sequenced DNA is TGTGCCAGCAGCTTAGTGGAGGGCGGGAGCTCCTACAATGAGCAGTTCTTC. It specifies CASSLVEGGSSYNEQFF.